This T cell receptor beta chain was recovered during a study of Tregs in tolerant kidney transplant recipients. Study in general: Related graft donors supplied nonmyeloablative bone marrow transplants, and mixed chimerism was transient. Overall study findings and caveats: Nucleotide sequences could not be compared across some patients' samples due to primer changes. Expanding Tregs on activated donor B cells appeared to best identify donor-specific TCRbeta clones.

Method: immunoSEQ multiplex PCR; TCRdb's copy keeps in-frame clones and lacks some. This table has 62,000 or so clones, less than 98% appearing once. To note about this clone: Antigen unknown.

Germline V gives CDR1 MDHEN, CDR2 SYDVKM. Trimming took off 8 bases at V and 7 bases at J, with 15 bases between the two ends. This CDR3 is built from 14 residues. This receptor was taken from a human donor who received a combined kidney and bone marrow transplant. The chain has TRBV28 and TRBJ1-6; D may be TRBD1 (6 bases). The sequencing here drew on Tregs from blood, taken before the transplant. CDR3 coding DNA: TGTGCCAGCCGGGACAACACGATCAATTCACCCCTCCACTTT. Translation gives CASRDNTINSPLHF.